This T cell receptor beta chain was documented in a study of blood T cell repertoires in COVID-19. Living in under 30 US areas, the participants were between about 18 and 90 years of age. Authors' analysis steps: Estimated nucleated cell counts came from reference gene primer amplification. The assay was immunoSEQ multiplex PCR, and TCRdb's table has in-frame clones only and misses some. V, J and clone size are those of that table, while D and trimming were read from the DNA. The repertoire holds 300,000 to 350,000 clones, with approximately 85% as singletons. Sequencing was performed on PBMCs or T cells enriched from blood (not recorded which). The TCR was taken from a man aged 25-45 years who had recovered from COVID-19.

DNA of the CDR3: TGTGCCAGTAGTATCAATTACCGGGACAGGGGGCGCAGCTACGAGCAGTACTTC. Translation: CASSINYRDRGRSYEQYF. V is TRBV19 and J is TRBJ2-7; 12 bases fit TRBD1. Germline V CDR1 and CDR2: LNHDA, SQIVND (reference sequence). V lost 3 bases, J lost 3 bases, and 12 bases stayed unmatched. The CDR3 covers 18 residues.